Listed here are 26 T cell receptor beta chains from one sample, sequenced in a study of CD8 T cells in Susac syndrome. cDNA came from roughly 0.47 to 1 ug RNA primed by random hexamers. One entry per CDR3 protein results from TCRdb running MiXCR on the immunoSEQ multiplex PCR reads. The repertoire holds 250,000 to 300,000 distinct CDR3 sequences, about 91% seen once, with less than 0.2% in the top ten. Sequencing was carried out using CD8+ T cells from PBMCs. The receptors stem from a human donor with multiple sclerosis.

The CDR3 DNA follows: TGCAGCGCACTCGCGGGAGAGACCCAGTACTTC. Translated, it gives CSALAGETQYF. The chain recombines TRBV20-1 with TRBJ2-5, with TRBD2 as a possible D gene (5 bases). The CDR3 runs 11 residues. CDR1 DFQATT and CDR2 SNEGSKA come from the germline V gene (reference sequence).

This clonotype was seen a single time. V and J are TRBV2 and TRBJ2-5; weak D call: TRBD1 (5 bases). The V gene lost 6 bases and the J gene lost 4 bases, with 12 bases spanning the gap. There are 13 residues in the CDR3. Germline values: CDR1 SNHLY, CDR2 FYNNEI. The CDR3 loop reads CASRPGQTETQYF. The CDR3 DNA follows: TGTGCCAGCAGACCAGGACAAACAGAGACCCAGTACTTC.

This clonotype has just a few counts. V usage is TRBV6-2 or TRBV6-3 and J usage is TRBJ2-7, with no clear D. The germline CDR1 and CDR2 sequences are MNHEY and SVGEGT. V dropped 2 bases and J dropped 3 bases, with 5 bases sitting between them. The CDR3 has 12 amino acids. CDR3 nucleotides: TGTGCCAGCAGTTACGGTATCTACGAGCAGTACTTC. Translation: CASSYGIYEQYF.

The chain combines TRBV20-1 with TRBJ2-2; 14 nucleotides match TRBD2. This CDR3 has 17 residues. Trimming removed 4 bases from V and 3 bases from J; junction bases left unmatched: 7. The germline V gene encodes CDR1 DFQATT and CDR2 SNEGSKA (reference sequence). The CDR3 sequence is CSATGTSGRGHTGELFF. In DNA form, the CDR3 reads TGCAGTGCTACCGGGACTAGCGGGAGAGGGCACACCGGGGAGCTGTTTTTT.

The chain has TRBV12-3 or TRBV12-4 and TRBJ2-1; 7 nucleotides align to TRBD2. CDR3 length equals 11 residues. With V trimmed by 11 bases and J by 8 bases, 6 bases remained unmatched. The CDR3 bases are TGTGCCTGCGGGAGCTCCGATGAGCAGTTCTTC. This gives the protein CACGSSDEQFF.

The chain carries TRBV4-1 and TRBJ1-1; 7 bases are shared with TRBD1. Unmatched junction bases numbered 2, after V lost 2 bases and J lost 11 bases. There are 11 residues in the CDR3. CDR1 and CDR2 from the germline V gene are MGHRA and YSYEKL. The CDR3 loop reads CASSQTGDAFF. The DNA of the CDR3 is TGCGCCAGCAGCCAAACAGGGGACGCTTTCTTT.

V and J are TRBV20-1 and TRBJ1-6, with D possibly matching TRBD1 (5 bases). V lost 8 bases and J lost 9, with 20 bases in between. CDR1 and CDR2 (germline): DFQATT, SNEGSKA (reference sequence). The CDR3 runs 14 residues. In DNA form, the CDR3 reads TGCAGTCCTTTCTTTACTCAGGGTTTTTCACCCCTCCACTTT. It specifies CSPFFTQGFSPLHF.

This rearrangement joins TRBV9 to TRBJ1-5; a weak D match, TRBD1 (6 bases). In germline, CDR1 is SGDLS, CDR2 YYNGEE. Trimming pared 4 bases from V and 2 bases from J, leaving 7 bases between. The CDR3 loop spans 13 amino acids. For the CDR3, the DNA is TGTGCCAGCAGCTCAGGGGGCAATCAGCCCCAGCATTTT. Translated: CASSSGGNQPQHF.

The chain has TRBV6-5 and TRBJ1-2; D is undetermined. Between the trimmed V and J ends, which lost 7 bases and 3 bases, there was a span of 18 bases. Germline V lookup: CDR1 MNHEY, CDR2 SVGAGI. The CDR3 totals 15 residues. In nucleotides, the CDR3 is TGTGCCAGCAAACAACTTATGAACGGGGACTATGGCTACACCTTC. Protein: CASKQLMNGDYGYTF.

The rearrangement links TRBV2 to TRBJ2-3; TRBD2 matches at 9 bases. Germline V lookup: CDR1 SNHLY, CDR2 FYNNEI. The CDR3 has 17 amino acids. V gave up 3 bases and J gave up 1 base; unmatched junction bases: 8. The CDR3 DNA sequence: TGTGCCAGCAGTGACGGCGGGGGGGCCCCCCGCACAGATACGCAGTATTTT. Protein sequence: CASSDGGGAPRTDTQYF.

The CDR3 DNA follows: TGCGCCAGCAGCCAAGATCCGACTAGCGGGGGGTTCGATACGCAGTATTTT. The encoded protein is CASSQDPTSGGFDTQYF. V usage is TRBV4-3 and J usage is TRBJ2-3; 13 nucleotides match TRBD2. V dropped 0 bases and J dropped 6; count of bases not matched to a gene: 6. Germline V lookup: CDR1 LGHNA, CDR2 YSLEER. The CDR3 has 17 residues.

The J gene is TRBJ1-6, the V gene TRBV2; the D is unclear. Germline-derived CDR1 and CDR2 are SNHLY and FYNNEI. Trimming cost V 2 bases and J 5 bases, with 19 bases left between them. CDR3 length: 18 amino acids. The CDR3 DNA sequence: TGTGCCAGCAGTGAACGGCAGACCTTGGCGTTAAATAATTCACCCCTCCACTTT. This translates into CASSERQTLALNNSPLHF. Full variable domain (remainder filled in from reference TRBV2 and TRBJ1-6): EPEVTQTPSHQVTQMGQEVILRCVPISNHLYFYWYRQILGQKVEFLVSFYNNEISEKSEIFDDQFSVERPDGSNFTLKIRSTKLEDSAMYFCASSERQTLALNNSPLHFGNGTRLTVT.

The chain has TRBV29-1 and TRBJ1-1; 7 nucleotides match TRBD1. V was clipped by 2 bases and J by 3 bases; unmatched bases: 9. The CDR3 covers 15 residues. In germline, CDR1 is SQVTM, CDR2 ANQGSEA. CDR3 residues: CSVERTGPLYTEAFF. CDR3 nucleotide sequence: TGCAGCGTTGAACGGACAGGACCCCTTTACACTGAAGCTTTCTTT.

The CDR3 region is CASRRQGSYEQYF. CDR3 DNA sequence: TGTGCCAGCCGCCGACAGGGCTCCTACGAGCAGTACTTC. This chain connects TRBV4-2 to TRBJ2-7; 7 bases fit TRBD1. Germline loops: CDR1 LGHNA, CDR2 YNFKEQ. CDR3 length: 13 residues. Trimming cost V 8 bases and J 0 bases; bases outside gene matches: 4.

The rearrangement joins TRBV20-1 to TRBJ1-2, with 7 positions matching TRBD1. Trimming cost V 5 bases and J 4 bases; bases outside gene matches: 7. This CDR3 region has 13 residues. Germline V gives CDR1 DFQATT, CDR2 SNEGSKA (reference sequence). CDR3 DNA: TGCAGTGCTCTCGACAGGGACGCCTATGGCTACACCTTC. Protein: CSALDRDAYGYTF.

V usage is TRBV29-1 and J usage is TRBJ1-1; TRBD1 might be the D (5 bases). Per germline, CDR1 SQVTM and CDR2 ANQGSEA. The CDR3 extends over 13 amino acids. V was cut by 6 bases and J by 3 bases, with 14 bases left in between. The DNA of the CDR3 is TGCAGCGTGTCAACAGGTTATTACACTGAAGCTTTCTTT. Translated, it gives CSVSTGYYTEAFF.

J is TRBJ1-1 and V is TRBV7-8; D might be TRBD1 (5 bases). This CDR3 is built from 14 residues. The V end lost 1 base, the J end lost 5 bases, and 11 bases lay between the germline ends. Germline loops: CDR1 SGHVS, CDR2 FQNEAQ. CDR3 DNA: TGTGCCAGCAGCTTAGGGGGCGCCGAGACTGAAGCTTTCTTT. This codes for CASSLGGAETEAFF.

The chain recombines TRBV9 with TRBJ1-1, with D maybe TRBD1 (5 bases). Looked up from germline, CDR1 is SGDLS and CDR2 is YYNGEE. With 3 bases removed from V and 0 bases from J, the gap between germline ends came to 12 bases. This CDR3 spans 15 amino acids. CDR3 sequence reads: CASSAGGTVNTEAFF. DNA of the CDR3: TGTGCCAGCAGCGCCGGAGGGACGGTGAACACTGAAGCTTTCTTT.

V is TRBV6-2 or TRBV6-3 and J is TRBJ2-5; D perhaps matches TRBD2 (5 bases). Germline V gives CDR1 MNHEY, CDR2 SVGEGT. With 0 bases removed from V and 5 bases from J, the gap between germline ends came to 19 bases. This CDR3 has 17 amino acids. The CDR3 loop is CASSYSELISKRETQYF. As DNA, the CDR3 is TGTGCCAGCAGTTACTCCGAACTCATATCCAAGCGGGAGACCCAGTACTTC.

V usage is TRBV27 and J usage is TRBJ2-5; D not certain. Germline CDR1 is MNHEY and CDR2 is SMNVEV (reference sequence). The CDR3 has 15 amino acids. The V end was cut by 6 bases, the J end by 5 bases, with 19 bases between. The CDR3 is CASSLAATSWETQYF. The CDR3 DNA sequence: TGTGCCAGCAGCTTGGCAGCAACGAGCTGGGAGACCCAGTACTTC.

The genes are TRBV19 and TRBJ2-2; possibly TRBD2 for D (5 bases). The CDR3 has 16 residues. Trimming cost V 5 bases and J 5 bases, with 18 bases left between them. Germline lookup yields CDR1 LNHDA and CDR2 SQIVND (reference sequence). The CDR3 nucleotides read TGTGCCAGTAGTCCCCACGCGGGTGGGGTAACCGGGGAGCTGTTTTTT. It specifies CASSPHAGGVTGELFF.

The chain employs TRBV7-2 and TRBJ1-5; weak D call: TRBD1 (5 bases). CDR3 length: 14 residues. V gave up 0 bases and J gave up 6 bases, with 9 bases separating them. Germline CDR1 reads SGHTA; CDR2 reads FQGNSA. CDR3 residues: CASSLAAGGQPQHF. The CDR3, as DNA: TGTGCCAGCAGCTTAGCTGCCGGGGGTCAGCCCCAGCATTTT. Supplemented by reference TRBV7-2 and TRBJ1-5, the full variable domain reads GAGVSQSPSNKVTEKGKDVELRCDPISGHTALYWYRQSLGQGLEFLIYFQGNSAPDKSGLPSDRFSAERTGGSVSTLTIQRTQQEDSAVYLCASSLAAGGQPQHFGDGTRLSIL.

CDR3 nucleotide sequence: TGTGCCAGCAGTTATACCGGGACAGCATATGGCTACACCTTC. It encodes CASSYTGTAYGYTF. The chain couples TRBV28 to TRBJ1-2, with 7 bases matching TRBD1. The length of the CDR3 is 14 residues. With 4 bases clipped from V and 5 bases from J, the junction kept 7 bases outside the gene matches. Germline V gives CDR1 MDHEN, CDR2 SYDVKM.

The chain carries TRBV12-3 or TRBV12-4 and TRBJ2-5, with 8 bases that match TRBD2. The CDR3 extends over 15 amino acids. The ends lost 1 base at V and 5 bases at J; junction bases unmatched: 6. The CDR3 region is CASSLDGGAVETQYF. CDR3 nucleotides: TGTGCCAGCAGTTTAGACGGGGGGGCCGTGGAGACCCAGTACTTC.

This chain uses TRBV7-9 with TRBJ1-1; D ambiguous. CDR1 is SEHNR, CDR2 FQNEAQ, per germline (reference sequence). CDR3 size: 16 residues. Trimming cost V 3 bases and J 5 bases, with 19 bases left between them. The CDR3 loop is CASSFLGLWVGTEAFF. DNA of the CDR3: TGTGCCAGCAGCTTCTTAGGCCTTTGGGTGGGAACTGAAGCTTTCTTT.

The CDR3 loop is CASSPGNTDTQYF. CDR3 coding DNA: TGTGCCAGCTCCCCCGGAAACACAGATACGCAGTATTTT. The V gene is TRBV6-5, the J gene TRBJ2-3; D ambiguous. V lost 8 bases to trimming and J lost 2 bases, with 11 bases between them. This CDR3 is built from 13 residues. Germline values: CDR1 MNHEY, CDR2 SVGAGI.